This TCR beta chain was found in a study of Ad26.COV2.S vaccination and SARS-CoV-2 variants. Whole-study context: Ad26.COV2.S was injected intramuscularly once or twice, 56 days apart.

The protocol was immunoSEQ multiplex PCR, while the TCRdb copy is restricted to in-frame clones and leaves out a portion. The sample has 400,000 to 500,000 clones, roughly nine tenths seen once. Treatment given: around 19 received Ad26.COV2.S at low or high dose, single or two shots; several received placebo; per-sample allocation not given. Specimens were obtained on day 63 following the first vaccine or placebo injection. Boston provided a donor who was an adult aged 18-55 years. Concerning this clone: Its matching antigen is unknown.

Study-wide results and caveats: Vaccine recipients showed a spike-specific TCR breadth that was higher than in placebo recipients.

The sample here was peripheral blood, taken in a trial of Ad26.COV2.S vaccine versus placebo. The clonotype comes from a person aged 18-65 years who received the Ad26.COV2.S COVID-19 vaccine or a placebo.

CDR3 bases: TGTGCCAGCAACCTCCCAAGTGGGCCGAAGAGGTTTAAGAGCACTGAAGCTTTCTTT. Translating it yields CASNLPSGPKRFKSTEAFF. The chain has TRBV28 and TRBJ1-1; D unclear. The V end was cut by 7 bases, the J end by 4 bases, with 31 bases between. CDR1 is MDHEN and CDR2 is SYDVKM in the germline V gene. CDR3 length: 19 amino acids.